The next 27 T cell receptor beta chains were all read from a single sample in a study of CD8+ T cells in alopecia areata. It was cDNA, reverse transcribed from extracted RNA, that served as the sequencing template. TCRdb's copy holds only in-frame clones and misses some; the assay was immunoSEQ multiplex PCR. The repertoire holds about 180,000 clones, with around 63% as singletons. The sample was CD4+ T cells sorted from blood, taken at week 0. The receptor set was obtained from a human donor with alopecia areata.

The DNA for the CDR3 is TGCAGCGTCCCCCCGGGGACTGAAGGTGCTGGAAACACCATATATTTT. Protein sequence: CSVPPGTEGAGNTIYF. The chain has TRBV29-1 and TRBJ1-3, with D perhaps TRBD1 (5 bases). Looked up from germline, CDR1 is SQVTM and CDR2 is ANQGSEA. V shed 6 bases and J shed 2 bases, with 20 bases lying between them. CDR3 length equals 16 residues.

CDR3 in amino acids: CASSQWTGNQPQHF. The DNA for the CDR3 is TGTGCCAGCAGCCAGTGGACAGGGAATCAGCCCCAGCATTTT. The J gene is TRBJ1-5, the V gene TRBV5-6; 8 nucleotides line up with TRBD1. Germline V gives CDR1 SGHDT, CDR2 YYEEEE. This CDR3 spans 14 amino acids. The V gene end was trimmed by 4 bases and the J gene end by 4 bases; junction bases not matched to a gene: 4.

This clone has more than one count but fewer than ten. The chain employs TRBV7-2 and TRBJ1-1; no definite D call. The germline V gene has CDR1 SGHTA and CDR2 FQGNSA. The CDR3 has 13 residues. V shed 4 bases and J shed 1 base, with 7 bases lying between them. The CDR3: CASSSTRNTEAFF. The CDR3 bases are TGTGCCAGCAGCTCAACAAGGAACACTGAAGCTTTCTTT.

Only a few counts were recorded for this clone. V and J are TRBV29-1 and TRBJ1-2; no clear D gene. Germline lookup yields CDR1 SQVTM and CDR2 ANQGSEA. The CDR3 has 14 residues. The ends were cut back, 2 bases at V and 2 bases at J, with 12 bases in the middle. In DNA form, the CDR3 reads TGCAGCGTTGAACGAGGACTTGGAAACTATGGCTACACCTTC. Protein sequence: CSVERGLGNYGYTF. The entire variable domain, with the rest obtained from reference TRBV29-1 and TRBJ1-2, is as follows: SAVISQKPSRDICQRGTSLTIQCQVDSQVTMMFWYRQQPGQSLTLIATANQGSEATYESGFVIDKFPISRPNLTFSTLTVSNMSPEDSSIYLCSVERGLGNYGYTFGSGTRLTVV.

The genes are TRBV29-1 and TRBJ1-1; unclear D gene. The ends were cut back, 6 bases at V and 3 bases at J, with 11 bases in the middle. CDR1 and CDR2 (germline): SQVTM, ANQGSEA. This CDR3 contains 12 residues. CDR3 sequence: CSVRRLDTEAFF. Here the CDR3 DNA reads TGCAGCGTCCGAAGGTTAGACACTGAAGCTTTCTTT.

This chain links TRBV29-1 with TRBJ1-1; D is perhaps TRBD1 (6 bases). Germline CDR1 reads SQVTM; CDR2 reads ANQGSEA. Deletions cut 7 bases from V and 1 base from J, with 19 bases between. The CDR3 runs to 15 residues. The CDR3 is CSAQLFGQQNTEAFF. The CDR3 DNA follows: TGCAGCGCACAACTTTTTGGACAGCAGAACACTGAAGCTTTCTTT.

The rearrangement joins TRBV30 to TRBJ1-6; 8 bases are a match to TRBD1. Germline V CDR1 and CDR2: GTSNPN, SVGIG (reference sequence). CDR3 length: 13 residues. V lost 4 bases, J lost 7 bases, and 3 bases stayed unmatched. For the CDR3, the DNA is TGTGCCTGGAAAACAGGGGGAAATTCACCCCTCCACTTT. Its protein is CAWKTGGNSPLHF.

In nucleotides, the CDR3 is TGTGCCTGGAGCCTCCGGTTTGGTGGCTACACCTTC. Its translation is CAWSLRFGGYTF. The chain combines TRBV30 with TRBJ1-2; no reliable D call. The CDR3 is 12 amino acids. Germline V gene data show CDR1 as GTSNPN and CDR2 as SVGIG (reference sequence). Trimming took 3 bases from V and 7 from J, leaving 12 bases between them.

The chain is built from TRBV5-1 and TRBJ2-7; D possibly uses TRBD1 or TRBD2 (5 bases each). V lost 1 base, J lost 2 bases, and 10 bases lay in between. CDR1 is SGHRS, CDR2 YFSETQ, per germline. This CDR3 is 14 amino acids long. The CDR3 DNA reads TGCGCCAGCAGCTTGTCCCCGGGGCCCTACGAGCAGTACTTC. Translation: CASSLSPGPYEQYF.

The chain carries TRBV7-2 and TRBJ1-1, with 7 bases lining up with TRBD1. The CDR3 contains 14 residues. V dropped 5 bases and J dropped 0; count of bases not matched to a gene: 3. Germline V gives CDR1 SGHTA, CDR2 FQGNSA. The CDR3 nucleotides are TGTGCCAGCAGCCGACAGGGAATGAACACTGAAGCTTTCTTT. It codes for CASSRQGMNTEAFF.

The DNA of the CDR3 is TGTGCCAGCAGTAGATGGGACAGGCAAGAGACCCAGTACTTC. It encodes CASSRWDRQETQYF. The rearrangement links TRBV2 to TRBJ2-5, with 8 nucleotides matching TRBD1. The CDR3 consists of 14 residues. V dropped 5 bases and J dropped 2; count of bases not matched to a gene: 4. In germline, CDR1 is SNHLY, CDR2 FYNNEI.

The V and J genes are TRBV19 and TRBJ1-2; D unresolved. V dropped 1 base and J dropped 13 bases, with 10 bases sitting between them. Looked up from germline, CDR1 is LNHDA and CDR2 is SQIVND (reference sequence). The CDR3 extends over 11 amino acids. The CDR3 nucleotides read TGTGCCAGTAGTATAGCTGAGGGTCTCACCTTC. Residues: CASSIAEGLTF.

This clone was observed once. The chain recombines TRBV2 with TRBJ1-4; tentative D call: TRBD1 (6 bases). Trimming removed 6 bases from V and 3 bases from J, with 14 bases in between. Germline loops: CDR1 SNHLY, CDR2 FYNNEI. This CDR3 has 15 amino acids. CDR3 residues: CASSNRDRANEKLFF. CDR3 DNA: TGTGCCAGCAGCAACAGGGATCGGGCTAATGAAAAACTGTTTTTT.

In this sample, this clone turned up a few times. The chain recombines TRBV7-2 with TRBJ2-7, with D possibly TRBD2 on 6 matching bases. Germline CDR1 is SGHTA and CDR2 is FQGNSA. Trimming left V 1 base short and J 3 bases short, with 16 bases between. The CDR3 runs 16 residues. DNA for the CDR3: TGTGCCAGCAGCTTAGTTGAACAGGAGGGGTTCTACGAGCAGTACTTC. Translating gives CASSLVEQEGFYEQYF. Full variable domain (outside the CDR3, taken from reference TRBV7-2 and TRBJ2-7): GAGVSQSPSNKVTEKGKDVELRCDPISGHTALYWYRQSLGQGLEFLIYFQGNSAPDKSGLPSDRFSAERTGGSVSTLTIQRTQQEDSAVYLCASSLVEQEGFYEQYFGPGTRLTVT.

The sample holds a few counts of this clone. This chain connects TRBV5-1 to TRBJ1-6, with D unclear. Trimming left V 6 bases short and J 5 bases short, with 12 bases between. This CDR3 contains 14 residues. Germline loops: CDR1 SGHRS, CDR2 YFSETQ. Written as DNA, the CDR3 is TGCGCCAGCACGAGAATGGGCGATAATTCACCCCTCCACTTT. Translation gives CASTRMGDNSPLHF.

The V call is TRBV7-3, the J call TRBJ2-5; 7 bases map to TRBD1. V lost 4 bases, J lost 4 bases, and 3 bases stayed unmatched. The CDR3 covers 13 residues. Germline V CDR1 and CDR2: SGHTA, FQGTGA. The CDR3 nucleotides read TGTGCCAGCAGCTGGGACAGAACAGAGACCCAGTACTTC. Its protein product is CASSWDRTETQYF.

The rearrangement links TRBV27 to TRBJ2-2, with D perhaps TRBD2 (7 bases). V lost 3 bases to trimming and J lost 4 bases, with 12 bases between them. There are 15 residues in the CDR3. Per the germline V gene, CDR1 is MNHEY and CDR2 is SMNVEV (reference sequence). The CDR3 spells CASSFLGGRTGELFF. DNA of the CDR3: TGTGCCAGCAGTTTCCTCGGGGGGCGCACCGGGGAGCTGTTTTTT.

V usage is TRBV29-1 and J usage is TRBJ2-7, with 7 positions matching TRBD1. The trim removed 7 bases at V and 3 bases at J, leaving 12 bases unmatched. Germline CDR1 is SQVTM and CDR2 is ANQGSEA. This CDR3 has 14 amino acids. In DNA, the CDR3 is TGCAGCGCCTCTACAACAGGGGTCGGCTACGAGCAGTACTTC. Amino acid sequence: CSASTTGVGYEQYF.

This clone has only one observation. J is TRBJ2-6 and V is TRBV5-6; D gene ambiguous. Trimming removed 0 bases from V and 0 bases from J, with 13 bases in between. The CDR3 has 18 amino acids. Germline V gene lookup returns CDR1 SGHDT and CDR2 YYEEEE. The CDR3 loop reads CASSLVRSGYSGANVLTF. CDR3 in DNA: TGTGCCAGCAGCTTGGTTCGTTCCGGGTACTCTGGGGCCAACGTCCTGACTTTC.

The rearrangement joins TRBV7-2 to TRBJ2-1; no clear D gene. Trimming shortened V by 2 bases and J by 0 bases, and 5 bases separated the two germline ends. The germline V gene encodes CDR1 SGHTA and CDR2 FQGNSA. The CDR3 is made up of 14 amino acids. The CDR3 DNA reads TGTGCCAGCAGCTTAAGGGTCTCCTACAATGAGCAGTTCTTC. Translating gives CASSLRVSYNEQFF.

The rearrangement joins TRBV4-1 to TRBJ1-1; D is unclear. V was trimmed by 0 bases and J by 4 bases, leaving 12 bases between them. The CDR3 consists of 15 residues. Germline V lookup: CDR1 MGHRA, CDR2 YSYEKL. CDR3 residues: CASSQEEGFGTEAFF. CDR3 coding DNA: TGCGCCAGCAGCCAAGAGGAGGGATTCGGCACTGAAGCTTTCTTT.

The chain carries TRBV27 and TRBJ1-6, with TRBD1 matching 10 bases. The ends lost 6 bases at V and 9 bases at J; junction bases unmatched: 8. CDR1 is MNHEY and CDR2 is SMNVEV in the germline V gene (reference sequence). There are 15 residues in the CDR3. CDR3 protein: CASRIRDRGGSPLHF. The CDR3, as DNA: TGTGCCAGCAGAATACGGGACAGGGGTGGTTCACCCCTCCACTTT.

This clone turned up a few times. The CDR3 spells CASSSSTGANVLTF. DNA for the CDR3: TGTGCCAGCAGTTCCAGTACTGGGGCCAACGTCCTGACTTTC. The chain carries TRBV6-6 and TRBJ2-6, with no clear D. The CDR3 extends over 14 amino acids. CDR1 is MNHNY, CDR2 SVGAGI, per germline (reference sequence). Deletions cut 4 bases from V and 2 bases from J, with 6 bases between.

The chain combines TRBV5-1 with TRBJ2-4, with D perhaps matching TRBD2 (6 bases). There are 13 residues in the CDR3. The germline V gene encodes CDR1 SGHRS and CDR2 YFSETQ. V lost 3 bases and J lost 9, with 13 bases in between. The DNA of the CDR3 is TGCGCCAGCAGCTCGGGAGATTTTAGCATTCAGTACTTC. This translates into CASSSGDFSIQYF.

V and J are TRBV25-1 and TRBJ2-6; D not resolved. In germline, CDR1 is MGHDK, CDR2 SYGVNS. There are 11 residues in the CDR3. Trimming left V 5 bases short and J 10 bases short, with 6 bases between. DNA for the CDR3: TGTGCCAGCAGTTCTCAGAACGTCCTGACTTTC. Protein: CASSSQNVLTF.

This clone was seen only a few times. V and J are TRBV11-2 and TRBJ2-1; D gene unclear. The CDR3 sequence is 14 residues long. Deletions cut 7 bases from V and 2 bases from J, with 12 bases between. Per the germline V gene, CDR1 is SGHAT and CDR2 is FQNNGV. The CDR3 reads CASTSTATYNEQFF. CDR3 bases: TGTGCCAGCACCTCGACCGCGACCTACAATGAGCAGTTCTTC.

J is TRBJ2-5 and V is TRBV29-1; 7 positions match TRBD1. With 5 bases clipped from V and 5 bases from J, the junction kept 2 bases outside the gene matches. This CDR3 is 11 amino acids long. The germline gives CDR1 SQVTM, CDR2 ANQGSEA. CDR3 region: CSVKQGETQYF. CDR3 in DNA: TGCAGCGTTAAACAGGGGGAGACCCAGTACTTC. The whole variable domain, remainder taken from reference TRBV29-1 and TRBJ2-5, is SAVISQKPSRDICQRGTSLTIQCQVDSQVTMMFWYRQQPGQSLTLIATANQGSEATYESGFVIDKFPISRPNLTFSTLTVSNMSPEDSSIYLCSVKQGETQYFGPGTRLLVL.